A selection of T cell receptor beta chains follows, all from one sample in a study of blood T cell repertoires in COVID-19. Clones were read by immunoSEQ multiplex PCR, and TCRdb kept only the in-frame ones, dropping some. The table shows 250,000 to 350,000 clones, with about 85% occurring only once. Sequenced material: peripheral blood. The receptor source for this set is a human donor with COVID-19, enrolled during active disease. The donor label of this sample is uncertain. The CDR3 runs from the conserved cysteine through the conserved F or W. D genes are given only for firm matches. Rows give clone size only sometimes, using once, few, many, or a class for an expanded clone.

>TRBV3-1/TRBV3-2|13|-|once|TRBJ2-7
TGTGCCAGCAGCCAAGTCAGGGGAGACGAGCAGTACTTC
CASSQVRGDEQYF
>TRBV6-5|15|TRBD1|-|TRBJ1-1
TGTGCCAGCATCATGAACAGGGGGACGGGCACTGAAGCTTTCTTT
CASIMNRGTGTEAFF
>TRBV6-2/TRBV6-3|14|TRBD2|-|TRBJ2-5
TGTGCCAGCAGCCGGTCTAGCGGGGAAGAGACCCAGTACTTC
CASSRSSGEETQYF
>TRBV7-2|13|-|-|TRBJ1-1
TGTGCCAGCAGCTTAGGTCCTGACACTGAAGCTTTCTTT
CASSLGPDTEAFF
>TRBV7-2|14|TRBD2|-|TRBJ2-1
TGTGCCAGCACCCTTAGCGGGTTGGGGAATGAGCAGTTCTTC
CASTLSGLGNEQFF
>TRBV27|14|-|-|TRBJ2-5
TGTGCCAGCAGTTTAGGGAAGGGGAAAGAGACCCAGTACTTC
CASSLGKGKETQYF
>TRBV6-1|13|-|-|TRBJ2-3
TGTGCCAGCAGTGAAGGCAGGGTAGATACGCAGTATTTT
CASSEGRVDTQYF
>TRBV7-3|15|-|-|TRBJ2-1
TGTGCCAGCAGCTTAACCGGCGGGTGGTACAATGAGCAGTTCTTC
CASSLTGGWYNEQFF
>TRBV7-2|15|-|once|TRBJ2-3
TGTGCCAGCAGCTTAGGCGGGGTTAGCACAGATACGCAGTATTTT
CASSLGGVSTDTQYF
>TRBV5-6|17|-|once|TRBJ1-5
TGTGCCAGCAGCTTGGGCGGACAGCCTTATAGCAATCAGCCCCAGCATTTT
CASSLGGQPYSNQPQHF
>TRBV14|18|-|-|TRBJ1-1
TGTGCCAGCAGCCAACTATTCGGGTTCGACAGGCCGAACACTGAAGCTTTCTTT
CASSQLFGFDRPNTEAFF
>TRBV2|16|TRBD2|-|TRBJ2-5
TGTGCCAGCAGCCCGTTTACTAGCGGAGGCCAAGAGACCCAGTACTTC
CASSPFTSGGQETQYF
>TRBV11-2|15|-|-|TRBJ1-5
TGTGCCAGCAGCTTAGATATTGGCGGCAACCAGCCCCAGCATTTT
CASSLDIGGNQPQHF
>TRBV28|12|TRBD1|-|TRBJ2-3
TGTGCCACGGACAGGAGGCAAGATACGCAGTATTTT
CATDRRQDTQYF
>TRBV2|15|-|many|TRBJ1-4
TGTGCCAGCAATGAACTGGCGCTTAGCGGTGAAAAACTGTTTTTT
CASNELALSGEKLFF
>TRBV27|18|TRBD1|-|TRBJ1-2
TGTGCCAGCAGTTTATACAGTAAGACAGGGGTCTTTAACTATGGCTACACCTTC
CASSLYSKTGVFNYGYTF
>TRBV15|13|-|-|TRBJ1-1
TGTGCCACCAGCAGAGATCTCGAGTTTGAAGCTTTCTTT
CATSRDLEFEAFF
>TRBV6-1|14|TRBD2|-|TRBJ2-1
TGTGCCAGCAGTGAGACTAGCGCATCCAATGAGCAGTTCTTC
CASSETSASNEQFF
>TRBV29-1|13|-|-|TRBJ1-1
TGCAGCGGTGCGGGACTTCTATCCACTGAAGCTTTCTTT
CSGAGLLSTEAFF
>TRBV28|13|TRBD2|-|TRBJ2-1
TGTGCCAGCAGTCCAGGACTAGCGAATGAGCAGTTCTTC
CASSPGLANEQFF
>TRBV19|20|TRBD2|-|TRBJ2-7
TGTGCCAGTAGTAACCAAGTATTCGGGACTAGCGGATTTCTCGACTACGAGCAGTACTTC
CASSNQVFGTSGFLDYEQYF
>TRBV7-2|14|-|-|TRBJ2-3
TGTGCCAGCAGCCTCGAGTCGCGAGCAGATACGCAGTATTTT
CASSLESRADTQYF
>TRBV4-3|18|TRBD2|-|TRBJ2-5
TGCGCCAGCAGCCAAGATTTGGAGCGGGAGGGCCGGTTAGATACCCAGTACTTC
CASSQDLEREGRLDTQYF
>TRBV4-1|16|-|-|TRBJ1-1
TGCGCCAGCAGCCAAGAAGGGGAGGTACGGGCCCATGAAGCTTTCTTT
CASSQEGEVRAHEAFF
>TRBV7-2|14|-|once|TRBJ2-7
TGTGCCAGCAGCTTGAACGGGGGTAACTACGAGCAGTACTTC
CASSLNGGNYEQYF
>TRBV6-1|16|TRBD2|-|TRBJ2-1
TGTGCCAGCAGTGAACCCCCTAGCGGGAGGGAGTATGAGCAGTTCTTC
CASSEPPSGREYEQFF
>TRBV28|16|TRBD2|-|TRBJ2-7
TGTGCCAGCAGTTCTCCGGGACTAGCGGGAGACGACGAGCAGTACTTC
CASSSPGLAGDDEQYF
>TRBV11-2|13|TRBD2|-|TRBJ2-7
TGTGCCAGCAGACTAGCGGGGACCTACGAGCAGTACTTC
CASRLAGTYEQYF
>TRBV18|16|-|-|TRBJ1-6
TGTGCCAGCTCATTGGACAGTAGCTCCTATAATTCACCCCTCCACTTT
CASSLDSSSYNSPLHF
>TRBV30|14|-|-|TRBJ1-3
TGTGCCTGGAGTGTACTCCTCTCTGGAAACACCATATATTTT
CAWSVLLSGNTIYF
>TRBV2|14|TRBD1|few|TRBJ1-1
TGTGCCACAACCCGGGACAGGGGATACACTGAAGCTTTCTTT
CATTRDRGYTEAFF
>TRBV7-2|15|TRBD1|few|TRBJ2-7
TGTGCCAGCAGCACCCGGACAGGGGCCGTCTACGAGCAGTACTTC
CASSTRTGAVYEQYF
>TRBV28|15|TRBD1|-|TRBJ1-2
TGTGCCAGCAGTTTAGGTGGGACAGGGGCTCTTGGCTACACCTTC
CASSLGGTGALGYTF
>TRBV10-2|14|-|once|TRBJ1-1
TGCGCCAGCAGTGAAAGGGAAAGGGGAACTGAAGCTTTCTTT
CASSERERGTEAFF
>TRBV30|13|TRBD1|-|TRBJ2-7
TGTGCCTGGAGGGCGGGACAGGGGTTCGAGCAGTACTTC
CAWRAGQGFEQYF
>TRBV21-1|10|-|-|TRBJ2-1
TGTGCCAATCCGGGGGGCTCGAGGTTCTTC
CANPGGSRFF
>TRBV5-4|15|TRBD2|-|TRBJ2-1
TGTGCCAGCAGCTTGGCCGGGACTAGTGGTACCGAGCAGTTCTTC
CASSLAGTSGTEQFF
>TRBV9|15|TRBD2|-|TRBJ2-1
TGTGCCAGCAGCGTCTTGGGACTAGATCAAAATGAGCAGTTCTTC
CASSVLGLDQNEQFF
>TRBV10-3|15|TRBD2|-|TRBJ2-3
TGTGCCATCAGTGAGTTCGCGGGAGGTCGTGATACGCAGTATTTT
CAISEFAGGRDTQYF
>TRBV14|15|-|-|TRBJ2-3
TGTGCCAGCAGCCAAGATTCGGAGGGCACAGATACGCAGTATTTT
CASSQDSEGTDTQYF
>TRBV20-1|15|TRBD1|once|TRBJ1-2
TGCAGTGCTAGTAGTTCCGGGACAGGGTCTAATGGCTACACCTTC
CSASSSGTGSNGYTF
>TRBV5-4|14|-|-|TRBJ2-7
TGTGCCAGCAGCTTGGAAGGAGGGTTAAACGAGCAGTACTTC
CASSLEGGLNEQYF
>TRBV18|14|-|-|TRBJ2-3
TGTGCCAGCACTTCCGGGACAAACACAGATACGCAGTATTTT
CASTSGTNTDTQYF
>TRBV30|15|TRBD2|-|TRBJ2-1
TGTGCCTGGAGGAACCTAGCGGGAGGGTCGGATGAGCAGTTCTTC
CAWRNLAGGSDEQFF
>TRBV19|12|-|-|TRBJ2-7
TGTGCCAGTACCTCATCTAGTCGGGAGCAGTACTTC
CASTSSSREQYF